This T cell receptor beta chain was recorded in a study of spatial heterogeneity in lung cancer. At the level of the study: The donors were some 70 patients with non-small cell lung cancer that was early-stage and untreated. Follow-up PBMC specimens underwent sequencing when available; their median timing was approximately two years after resection. Each distinct TCR and UMI combination averaged more than ten appearances in raw reads.

TCR cDNA molecules each carried a unique molecular identifier. Using its own MiXCR run on the 5' RACE reads, TCRdb lists one record per CDR3 protein. The top ten hold 22% of the sample, which has roughly 26,000 distinct CDR3 sequences, under 6.5% seen once. V lost 3 bases and J 2 bases, leaving 8 bases between the germline ends. From germline, CDR1 is MNHEY and CDR2 SVGEGT. The CDR3 runs to 14 residues. This clonotype was picked up many times. Time point in this sample: blood at routine non-recurrence follow-up after resection. Tumor, nontumor lung or frozen PBMC supplied whole RNA, sequenced without sorting.

The clonotype comes from a male donor with early-stage non-small cell lung cancer. The chain employs TRBV6-2 or TRBV6-3 and TRBJ1-5, with D perhaps TRBD1 (6 bases). The material was PBMCs, obtained at follow-up. The CDR3 protein is CASSYAGGNQPQHF. The CDR3 nucleotides are TGTGCCAGCAGTTATGCAGGGGGCAATCAGCCCCAGCATTTT.